This TCR beta chain was sequenced in a study of radiotherapy plus CTLA-4 blockade in lung cancer. Across the study: Objective responses were observed in around a sixth of patients, and disease control was achieved by about 30%.

V gave up 5 bases and J gave up 3 bases; unmatched junction bases: 4. Germline loops: CDR1 SGHTA, CDR2 FQGNSA. The CDR3 has 15 amino acids. Assay used: immunoSEQ multiplex PCR; TCRdb lists only in-frame clones, some missing. Of roughly 55,000 clones listed, approximately 65% are singletons. A word on this clone: The antigen is not known.

Study outcomes and limitations: The study found tumor-derived TCR clones expanded in blood after radiotherapy plus ipilimumab. Early blood T cell clone changes and increased post-radiation serum interferon-beta were reportedly the strongest response predictors.

Sequencing was performed on peripheral blood, taken from a patient treated with radiotherapy plus ipilimumab. The TCR sequence derives from a human donor with non-small cell lung cancer whose response to radiotherapy plus ipilimumab could not be evaluated. The chain joins TRBV7-2 to TRBJ2-2; 9 bases map to TRBD1. The CDR3 here is CASSIRDRDTGELFF. DNA for the CDR3: TGTGCCAGCAGCATCCGGGACAGGGACACCGGGGAGCTGTTTTTT.